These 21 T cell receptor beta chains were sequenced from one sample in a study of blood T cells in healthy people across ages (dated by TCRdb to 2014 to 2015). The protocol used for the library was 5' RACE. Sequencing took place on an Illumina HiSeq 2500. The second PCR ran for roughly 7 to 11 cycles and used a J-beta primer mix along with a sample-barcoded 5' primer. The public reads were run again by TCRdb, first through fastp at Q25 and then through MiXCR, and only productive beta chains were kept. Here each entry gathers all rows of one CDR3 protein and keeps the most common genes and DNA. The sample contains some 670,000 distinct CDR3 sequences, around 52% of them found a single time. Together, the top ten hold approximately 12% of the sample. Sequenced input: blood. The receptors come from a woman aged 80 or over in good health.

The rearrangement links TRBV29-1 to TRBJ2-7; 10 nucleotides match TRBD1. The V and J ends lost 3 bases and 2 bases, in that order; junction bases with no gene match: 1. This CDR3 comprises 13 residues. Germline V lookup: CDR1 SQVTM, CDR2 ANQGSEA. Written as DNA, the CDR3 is TGCAGCGTTGAGACAGGGGGCACCTACGAGCAGTACTTC. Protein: CSVETGGTYEQYF.

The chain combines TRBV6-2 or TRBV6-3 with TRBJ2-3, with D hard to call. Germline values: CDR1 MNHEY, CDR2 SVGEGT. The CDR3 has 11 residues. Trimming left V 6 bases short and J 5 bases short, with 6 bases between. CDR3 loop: CASRQRDTQYF. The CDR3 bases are TGTGCCAGCAGACAAAGAGATACGCAGTATTTT.

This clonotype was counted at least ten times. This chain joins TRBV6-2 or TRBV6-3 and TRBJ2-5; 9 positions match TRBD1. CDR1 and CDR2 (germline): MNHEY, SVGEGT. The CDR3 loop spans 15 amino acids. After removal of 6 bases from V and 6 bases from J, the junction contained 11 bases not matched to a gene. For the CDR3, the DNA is TGTGCCAGCAGGAAACCCGGGACAGGGAGGCAGACCCAGTACTTC. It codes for CASRKPGTGRQTQYF.

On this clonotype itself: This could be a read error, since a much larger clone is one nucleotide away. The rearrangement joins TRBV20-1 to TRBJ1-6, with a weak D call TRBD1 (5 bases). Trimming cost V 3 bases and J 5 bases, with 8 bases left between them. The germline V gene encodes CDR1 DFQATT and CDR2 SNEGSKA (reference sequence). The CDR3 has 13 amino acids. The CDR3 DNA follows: TGCAGTGCTAGGCCAGGGCATAATTCACCCCTCCACTTT. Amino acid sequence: CSARPGHNSPLHF.

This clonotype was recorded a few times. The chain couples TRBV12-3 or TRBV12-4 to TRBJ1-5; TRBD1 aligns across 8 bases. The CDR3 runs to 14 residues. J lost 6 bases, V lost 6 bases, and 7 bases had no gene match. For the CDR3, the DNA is TGTGCCAGCAGCAATGACAGGGGAGCTCAGCCCCAGCATTTT. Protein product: CASSNDRGAQPQHF.

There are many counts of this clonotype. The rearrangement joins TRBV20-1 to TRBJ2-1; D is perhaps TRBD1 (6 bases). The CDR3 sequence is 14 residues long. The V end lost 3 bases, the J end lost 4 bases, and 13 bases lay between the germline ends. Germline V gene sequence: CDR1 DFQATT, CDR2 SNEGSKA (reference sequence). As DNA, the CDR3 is TGCAGTGCTAGCCCCGGGACAAGTTACAATGAGCAGTTCTTC. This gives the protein CSASPGTSYNEQFF.

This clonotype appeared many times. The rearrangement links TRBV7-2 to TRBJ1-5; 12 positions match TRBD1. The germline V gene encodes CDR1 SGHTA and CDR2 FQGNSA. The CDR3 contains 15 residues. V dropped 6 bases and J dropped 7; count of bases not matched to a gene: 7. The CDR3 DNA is TGTGCCAGCAGGTCCGGGACAGGGGGCGGGCAGCCCCAGCATTTT. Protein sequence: CASRSGTGGGQPQHF.

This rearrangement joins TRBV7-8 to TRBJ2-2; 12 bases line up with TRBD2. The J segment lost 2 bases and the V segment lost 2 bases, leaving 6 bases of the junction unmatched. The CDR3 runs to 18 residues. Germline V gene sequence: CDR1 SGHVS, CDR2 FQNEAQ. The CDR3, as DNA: TGTGCCAGCAGCTTACTCCTAGCGGGGGGGCATAACACCGGGGAGCTGTTTTTT. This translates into CASSLLLAGGHNTGELFF. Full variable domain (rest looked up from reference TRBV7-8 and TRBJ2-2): GAGVSQSPRYKVAKRGQDVALRCDPISGHVSLFWYQQALGQGPEFLTYFQNEAQLDKSGLPSDRFFAERPEGSVSTLKIQRTQQEDSAVYLCASSLLLAGGHNTGELFFGEGSRLTVL.

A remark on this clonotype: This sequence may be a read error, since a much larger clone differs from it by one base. The CDR3 DNA reads TGCAGTGCCATGTCGTGGGGAGAATCCTACAAGGAGCAGTTCTTC. It specifies CSAMSWGESYKEQFF. This chain links TRBV20-1 with TRBJ2-1; D might be TRBD2 (5 bases). The CDR3 is 15 amino acids. CDR1 and CDR2 from the germline V gene are DFQATT and SNEGSKA (reference sequence).

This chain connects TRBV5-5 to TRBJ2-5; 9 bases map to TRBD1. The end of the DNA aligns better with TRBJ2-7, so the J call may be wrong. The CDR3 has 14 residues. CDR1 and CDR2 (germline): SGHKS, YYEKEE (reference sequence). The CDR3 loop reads CASSTGQGDDEQYF. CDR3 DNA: TGTGCCAGCAGCACGGGACAGGGAGACGACGAGCAGTACTTC.

CDR3 amino acids: CASSQEPGTLYGYTF. The CDR3 DNA is TGCGCCAGCAGCCAAGAACCCGGGACCCTCTATGGCTACACCTTC. The rearrangement joins TRBV4-1 to TRBJ1-2; TRBD1 might be the D (5 bases). This CDR3 contains 15 residues. The germline V gene encodes CDR1 MGHRA and CDR2 YSYEKL. V was shortened by 0 bases and J by 4 bases, with 12 bases between the two germline ends.

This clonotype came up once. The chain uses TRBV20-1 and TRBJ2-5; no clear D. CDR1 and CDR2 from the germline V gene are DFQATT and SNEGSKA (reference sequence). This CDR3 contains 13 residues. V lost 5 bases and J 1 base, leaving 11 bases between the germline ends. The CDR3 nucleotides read TGCAGTGCTCAAGACGCCCGCCAAGAGACCCAGTACTTC. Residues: CSAQDARQETQYF.

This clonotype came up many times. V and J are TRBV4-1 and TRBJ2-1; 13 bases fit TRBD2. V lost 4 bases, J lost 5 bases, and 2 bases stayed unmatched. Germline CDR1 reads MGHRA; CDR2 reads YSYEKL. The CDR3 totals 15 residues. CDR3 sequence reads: CASSRGLAGNNEQFF. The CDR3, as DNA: TGCGCCAGCAGCCGGGGACTAGCGGGAAACAATGAGCAGTTCTTC.

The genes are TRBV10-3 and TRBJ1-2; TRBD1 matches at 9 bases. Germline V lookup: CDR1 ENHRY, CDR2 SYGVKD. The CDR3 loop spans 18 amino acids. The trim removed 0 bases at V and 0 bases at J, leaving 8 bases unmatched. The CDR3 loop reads CAISESLGQGKANYGYTF. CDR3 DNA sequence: TGTGCCATCAGTGAGTCCTTGGGACAGGGCAAAGCTAACTATGGCTACACCTTC.

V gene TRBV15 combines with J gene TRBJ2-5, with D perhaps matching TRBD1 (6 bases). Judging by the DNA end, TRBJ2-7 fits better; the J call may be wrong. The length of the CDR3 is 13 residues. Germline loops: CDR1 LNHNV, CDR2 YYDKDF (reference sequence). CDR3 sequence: CATKGGEGDEQYF. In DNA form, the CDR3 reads TGTGCCACCAAAGGAGGCGAGGGGGACGAGCAGTACTTC.

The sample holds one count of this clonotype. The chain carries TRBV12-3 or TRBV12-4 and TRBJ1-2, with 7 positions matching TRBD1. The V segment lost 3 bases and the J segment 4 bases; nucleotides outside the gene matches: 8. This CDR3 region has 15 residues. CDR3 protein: CASSLIGGLRYGYTF. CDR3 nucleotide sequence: TGTGCCAGCAGTTTGATAGGGGGCCTCCGCTATGGCTACACCTTC.

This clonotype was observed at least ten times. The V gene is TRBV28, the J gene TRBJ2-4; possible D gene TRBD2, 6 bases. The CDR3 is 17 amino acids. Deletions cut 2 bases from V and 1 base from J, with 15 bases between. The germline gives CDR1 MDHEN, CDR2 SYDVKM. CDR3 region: CASSLPTRGGAKNIQYF. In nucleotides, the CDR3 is TGTGCCAGCAGTTTACCTACGCGAGGAGGGGCCAAAAACATTCAGTACTTC.

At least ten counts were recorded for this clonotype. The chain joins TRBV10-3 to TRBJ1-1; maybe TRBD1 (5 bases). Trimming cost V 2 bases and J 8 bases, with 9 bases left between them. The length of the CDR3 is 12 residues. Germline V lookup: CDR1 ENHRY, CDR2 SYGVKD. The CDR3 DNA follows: TGTGCCATCAGTGAGCCTTACAGGGAAGCTTTCTTT. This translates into CAISEPYREAFF.

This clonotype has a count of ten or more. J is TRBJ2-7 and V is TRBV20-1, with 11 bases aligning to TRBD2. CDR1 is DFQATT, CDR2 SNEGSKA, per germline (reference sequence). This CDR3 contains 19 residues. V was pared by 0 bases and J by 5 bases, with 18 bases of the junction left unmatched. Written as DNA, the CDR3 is TGCAGTGCTAGAGATTCAAGACTAGCGGGACCGTTCGTAGCAAACGAGCAGTACTTC. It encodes CSARDSRLAGPFVANEQYF.

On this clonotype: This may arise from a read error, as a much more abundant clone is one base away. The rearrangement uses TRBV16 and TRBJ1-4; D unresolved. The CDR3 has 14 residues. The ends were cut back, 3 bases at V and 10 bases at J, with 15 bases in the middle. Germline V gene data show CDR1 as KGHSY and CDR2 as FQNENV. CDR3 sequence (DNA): TGTGCCAGCAGCCATACGGGATTGCCTGCAAAACTGTTTTTT. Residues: CASSHTGLPAKLFF.

In nucleotides, the CDR3 is TGCAGCGGCGCCGCCGCGACTAGCGGGAGAATAGATACGCAGTATTTT. Its translation: CSGAAATSGRIDTQYF. The genes are TRBV29-1 and TRBJ2-3; 12 nucleotides align to TRBD2. Germline V gene sequence: CDR1 SQVTM, CDR2 ANQGSEA. The CDR3 runs to 16 residues. J gave up 5 bases and V 7 bases, and 13 bases lay outside the gene matches.